This record looks at one TCR beta chain sequence and its context. V shed 7 bases, J shed 6 bases, and the junction held 8 bases outside the gene matches. Germline V gene sequence: CDR1 MDHEN, CDR2 SYDVKM. The CDR3 has 14 amino acids. Profiled with immunoSEQ multiplex PCR; TCRdb holds only in-frame clones, not every one. The sample records 55,000 or so clones, over 55% being singletons. This entry comes from a study of T cell clones after liver transplantation. Study-level background: Post-transplant blood was tracked for graft-donor-reactive T cell clones identified in a pre-transplant mixed lymphocyte reaction. Standard immunosuppression, with no induction, continued until 12-24 months after transplant.

The specimen was CD4+ T cells from blood, collected before liver transplant. V and J are TRBV28 and TRBJ1-2; 10 bases match TRBD1. The clonotype originates from a human donor who received a liver transplant. The CDR3, as DNA: TGTGCCAGCAAAATCCCGGGGACAGGGGATGGCTACACCTTC. It is translated as CASKIPGTGDGYTF.